The 23 T cell receptor beta chains given below trace back to one sample, sequenced in a study of T cells in Graves' hyperthyroidism and ophthalmopathy. Researchers took RNA transcripts and amplified the TCR beta CDR3 regions from them. An initial round of RT-PCR targeting the TCR CDR3 relied on the HTBI primer set. A single record per CDR3 protein comes from TCRdb applying MiXCR to the multiplex PCR reads. The table lists around 580,000 distinct CDR3 sequences, 16% of them singletons. What was sequenced was blood. The receptor set was obtained from a woman between 18 and 29 years old with Graves' hyperthyroidism.

The table lists this clonotype with many counts. The chain is built from TRBV6-2 or TRBV6-3 and TRBJ1-1; TRBD1 aligns across 7 bases. The trim removed 2 bases at V and 1 base at J, leaving 1 base unmatched. CDR1 is MNHEY and CDR2 is SVGEGT in the germline V gene. The CDR3 has 14 residues. The CDR3 DNA reads as TGTGCCAGCAGTTACAGGGGGCGGAACACTGAAGCTTTCTTT. It yields the protein CASSYRGRNTEAFF.

The V call is TRBV14, the J call TRBJ2-1, with a weak D call TRBD2 (6 bases). The V gene lost 5 bases and the J gene lost 8 bases, with 13 bases spanning the gap. Germline V gene lookup returns CDR1 SGHDN and CDR2 FVKESK. This CDR3 is built from 13 residues. The CDR3 nucleotides are TGTGCCAGCAGCTTGTCGGGGGAAGATGAGCAGTTCTTC. Protein: CASSLSGEDEQFF.

At least ten counts were recorded for this clonotype. The V gene is TRBV20-1, the J gene TRBJ2-5; TRBD2 aligns across 12 bases. The junction had 7 bases not matched to a gene; V was cut back by 6 bases and J by 5 bases. CDR3 length: 14 residues. CDR1 and CDR2 from the germline V gene are DFQATT and SNEGSKA (reference sequence). This CDR3 reads CSAQTSGGPETQYF. The CDR3, as DNA: TGCAGTGCCCAAACTAGCGGGGGGCCGGAGACCCAGTACTTC.

V gene TRBV6-1 combines with J gene TRBJ2-3; 7 bases map to TRBD2. V was pared by 3 bases and J by 7 bases, with 19 bases of the junction left unmatched. This CDR3 has 18 amino acids. Germline V gives CDR1 MNHNS, CDR2 SASEGT. DNA for the CDR3: TGTGCCAGCAGTGAGCTGTTACTTAGAGCGGGAAAGGTTAATACGCAGTATTTT. Translation: CASSELLLRAGKVNTQYF.

This clonotype was seen more than once but under ten times. V usage is TRBV28 and J usage is TRBJ1-5; D is unclear. This CDR3 comprises 14 residues. Germline CDR1 is MDHEN and CDR2 is SYDVKM. V was cut by 5 bases and J by 4 bases, with 12 bases left in between. CDR3 in amino acids: CASSPLIGNQPQHF. The CDR3 bases are TGTGCCAGCAGTCCTCTTATAGGGAATCAGCCCCAGCATTTT.

The genes are TRBV20-1 and TRBJ2-1, with 10 bases aligning to TRBD2. The CDR3 is 14 residues long. The V gene end was trimmed by 3 bases and the J gene end by 5 bases; junction bases not matched to a gene: 4. CDR1 and CDR2 (germline): DFQATT, SNEGSKA (reference sequence). In DNA form, the CDR3 reads TGCAGTGCTAGCCCTAGCGGGAGACACAATGAGCAGTTCTTC. Translated, it gives CSASPSGRHNEQFF.

This clonotype has only a few counts. V and J are TRBV5-1 and TRBJ2-5, with TRBD1 matching over 10 bases. This CDR3 contains 17 residues. CDR1 and CDR2 (germline): SGHRS, YFSETQ. J gave up 4 bases and V 3 bases, and 12 bases lay outside the gene matches. The CDR3 region is CASSSPSIGQGVETQYF. Written as DNA, the CDR3 is TGCGCCAGCAGCTCACCATCGATCGGACAGGGGGTAGAGACCCAGTACTTC.

The chain carries TRBV6-5 and TRBJ2-1, with 7 positions matching TRBD1. Germline V lookup: CDR1 MNHEY, CDR2 SVGAGI. Trimming took 4 bases from V and 4 from J; bases not matched to a gene: 7. There are 15 residues in the CDR3. CDR3 amino acids: CASSFSQGVYNEQFF. The DNA for the CDR3 is TGTGCCAGCAGTTTCAGCCAGGGGGTTTACAATGAGCAGTTCTTC.

This clonotype was counted only a few times. The chain joins TRBV20-1 to TRBJ1-1; D uncertain. Germline V gene lookup returns CDR1 DFQATT and CDR2 SNEGSKA (reference sequence). The CDR3 runs 13 residues. V was clipped by 4 bases and J by 6 bases, with 15 bases between them. CDR3 sequence: CSATMGNQAEAFF. DNA of the CDR3: TGCAGTGCTACTATGGGGAATCAAGCTGAAGCTTTCTTT.

In this sample, this clonotype turned up many times. This sequence joins TRBV7-9 and TRBJ2-5; TRBD2 agrees at 7 bases. This CDR3 region has 16 residues. In germline, CDR1 is SEHNR, CDR2 FQNEAQ (reference sequence). The trim removed 1 base at V and 4 bases at J, leaving 9 bases unmatched. CDR3 amino acids: CASSLVIPGRGETQYF. The DNA for the CDR3 is TGTGCCAGCAGCTTAGTGATTCCGGGGAGGGGAGAGACCCAGTACTTC.

V usage is TRBV20-1 and J usage is TRBJ2-1; D is perhaps TRBD2 (5 bases). The germline CDR1 and CDR2 sequences are DFQATT and SNEGSKA (reference sequence). The V end was cut by 4 bases, the J end by 7 bases, with 8 bases between. This CDR3 is 11 amino acids long. CDR3 in amino acids: CSAIRGNEQFF. CDR3 DNA sequence: TGCAGTGCTATACGAGGGAATGAGCAGTTCTTC.

Here the CDR3 reads CSAKTSGGTDTQYF. For the CDR3, the DNA is TGCAGTGCTAAGACTAGCGGGGGCACAGATACGCAGTATTTT. The J gene is TRBJ2-3, the V gene TRBV20-1; the match to TRBD2 covers 11 bases. After removal of 4 bases from V and 1 base from J, the junction contained 1 base not matched to a gene. CDR1 DFQATT and CDR2 SNEGSKA come from the germline V gene (reference sequence). There are 14 residues in the CDR3.

This clonotype has only a few counts. The chain carries TRBV9 and TRBJ2-7, with D maybe TRBD2 (5 bases). The V end was cut by 0 bases, the J end by 6 bases, with 10 bases between. Germline V gene lookup returns CDR1 SGDLS and CDR2 YYNGEE. The CDR3 consists of 13 residues. CDR3 nucleotides: TGTGCCAGCAGCGTAGGTGGCAGCGGCGAGCAGTACTTC. As protein: CASSVGGSGEQYF.

At least ten counts were recorded for this clonotype. The chain combines TRBV5-1 with TRBJ1-1, with D hard to call. The germline V and J ends were trimmed by 2 bases and 9 bases, with 11 bases remaining between them. Germline CDR1 and CDR2: SGHRS and YFSETQ. There are 12 residues in the CDR3. The CDR3, as DNA: TGCGCCAGCAGCTTAGGTGGACTTCAAGCTTTCTTT. Encoded protein: CASSLGGLQAFF.

Points on this clonotype: A clone one base away is much larger, so this may be a read error. This chain connects TRBV20-1 to TRBJ2-3, with 8 nucleotides matching TRBD2. The length of the CDR3 is 15 residues. Germline V gene data show CDR1 as DFQATT and CDR2 as SNEGSKA (reference sequence). V trimming: 0 bases; J trimming: 5 bases; junction bases outside the gene matches: 7. This chain's CDR3 is CSARDLRGEGDTQYF. In DNA, the CDR3 is TGCAGTGCTAGAGATTTGCGGGGGGAAGGAGATACGCAGTATTTT.

V is TRBV5-1 and J is TRBJ1-2; no clear D. The germline V and J ends were trimmed by 0 bases and 1 base, with 10 bases remaining between them. Per the germline V gene, CDR1 is SGHRS and CDR2 is YFSETQ. The CDR3 extends over 15 amino acids. The CDR3 DNA is TGCGCCAGCAGCTTGGGGCCGGTAAATAACTATGGCTACACCTTC. Translating gives CASSLGPVNNYGYTF.

The rearrangement links TRBV6-1 to TRBJ2-2; unclear D gene. The CDR3 runs 13 residues. In germline, CDR1 is MNHNS, CDR2 SASEGT. With 6 bases removed from V and 5 bases from J, the gap between germline ends came to 10 bases. The CDR3 loop reads CASSSPVTGELFF. In DNA form, the CDR3 reads TGTGCCAGCAGCTCACCGGTGACCGGGGAGCTGTTTTTT.

The chain combines TRBV11-2 with TRBJ2-3; D unresolved. Between the trimmed V and J ends, which lost 0 bases and 3 bases, there was a span of 7 bases. CDR3 length: 14 residues. From germline, CDR1 is SGHAT and CDR2 FQNNGV. Here the CDR3 reads CASSLDYQTDTQYF. CDR3 DNA sequence: TGTGCCAGCAGCTTAGATTATCAAACAGATACGCAGTATTTT.

This chain uses TRBV5-1 with TRBJ1-1; D is possibly TRBD1 (6 bases). V lost 5 bases to trimming and J lost 2 bases, with 16 bases between them. The CDR3 runs to 15 residues. Germline CDR1 SGHRS, CDR2 YFSETQ. The CDR3 DNA sequence: TGCGCCAGCAGGTATGCGGGGGGCCAAAACACTGAAGCTTTCTTT. Amino acid sequence: CASRYAGGQNTEAFF.

V usage is TRBV12-3 or TRBV12-4 and J usage is TRBJ2-5, with D uncertain. The germline V and J ends were trimmed by 6 bases and 5 bases, with 16 bases remaining between them. The CDR3 contains 14 residues. CDR3 nucleotide sequence: TGTGCCAGCAGCCTTACCCCGGTCCGGGAGACCCAGTACTTC. Protein: CASSLTPVRETQYF.

This clonotype was counted between two and nine times. The chain is built from TRBV11-2 and TRBJ1-1, with 7 nucleotides matching TRBD1. Trimming took 0 bases from V and 5 from J; bases not matched to a gene: 3. There are 14 residues in the CDR3. Looked up from germline, CDR1 is SGHAT and CDR2 is FQNNGV. The CDR3 sequence: CASSLDRGQTEAFF. CDR3 coding DNA: TGTGCCAGCAGCTTAGATCGGGGACAGACTGAAGCTTTCTTT.

This clonotype was detected ten times or more. The chain joins TRBV15 to TRBJ1-1, with a weak D call TRBD1 (6 bases). V lost 1 base to trimming and J lost 3 bases, with 15 bases between them. CDR3 size: 16 residues. Germline CDR1 and CDR2: LNHNV and YYDKDF (reference sequence). CDR3 nucleotide sequence: TGTGCCACCAGCAGAGTCGCGGCAGGGGTGGACACTGAAGCTTTCTTT. Translating gives CATSRVAAGVDTEAFF.

With regard to this clonotype: This clone may be a read error of a much larger clone one base away. V gene TRBV2 combines with J gene TRBJ2-7, with 7 bases identical to TRBD2. TRBJ2-1 matches the DNA end more closely, so the J call is doubtful. This CDR3 region has 13 residues. CDR1 is SNHLY and CDR2 is FYNNEI in the germline V gene. The CDR3 sequence is CASTSGASYEQFF. The CDR3 bases are TGTGCCAGCACGAGCGGGGCCTCCTACGAGCAGTTCTTC.